This entry lists 21 T cell receptor beta chains sequenced from one sample in a study of shared clonotypes between healthy human individuals. Assay used: immunoSEQ multiplex PCR; TCRdb lists only in-frame clones, some missing. There are roughly 510,000 clones in the sample; 60% to 80% occur only once, and approximately 12% lies in the top ten. Specimen: PBMCs. The origin of the receptors is a woman between 40 and 55 years old in good health. Some clones in this sample may be carry-over from other donors' samples.

J is TRBJ1-5 and V is TRBV2, with TRBD1 matching over 7 bases. V lost 9 bases and J lost 4; bases outside the gene matches: 6. CDR3 size: 13 residues. Germline assignment: CDR1 SNHLY and CDR2 FYNNEI. CDR3 sequence (DNA): TGTGCCAGTCACCGGGACAGTAATCAGCCCCAGCATTTT. Its protein product is CASHRDSNQPQHF.

This clone was observed a few times. The V gene is TRBV2, the J gene TRBJ2-2; 7 bases map to TRBD2. Germline V gene sequence: CDR1 SNHLY, CDR2 FYNNEI. With 7 bases clipped from V and 4 bases from J, the junction kept 6 bases outside the gene matches. CDR3 size: 14 residues. In nucleotides, the CDR3 is TGTGCCAGCACCGCAGGGAGGGGCACCGGGGAGCTGTTTTTT. Residues: CASTAGRGTGELFF.

The table lists this clone with a few counts. J is TRBJ2-1 and V is TRBV7-9; no clear D. CDR1 SEHNR and CDR2 FQNEAQ come from the germline V gene (reference sequence). Trimming cost V 2 bases and J 7 bases, with 9 bases left between them. CDR3 length: 13 amino acids. The CDR3 region is CASSLQRRNEQFF. The CDR3, as DNA: TGTGCCAGCAGCTTACAAAGGCGAAATGAGCAGTTCTTC.

The rearrangement joins TRBV10-3 to TRBJ1-5; D remains unclear. Germline V lookup: CDR1 ENHRY, CDR2 SYGVKD. The length of the CDR3 is 15 residues. Deletions cut 3 bases from V and 1 base from J, with 10 bases between. CDR3 protein: CAISDGPSSNQPQHF. DNA of the CDR3: TGTGCCATCAGTGATGGCCCCAGCAGCAATCAGCCCCAGCATTTT.

The V and J genes are TRBV7-2 and TRBJ2-7; D unresolved. V was pared by 8 bases and J by 2 bases, with 16 bases between. The CDR3 loop spans 14 amino acids. Germline assignment: CDR1 SGHTA and CDR2 FQGNSA. The CDR3 sequence is CASLRSIFTYEQYF. CDR3 DNA: TGTGCCAGCCTAAGGTCTATCTTTACCTACGAGCAGTACTTC.

The chain has TRBV7-8 and TRBJ2-7; D could derive from TRBD1 or TRBD2 (6 bases each). This CDR3 has 15 residues. The germline V gene encodes CDR1 SGHVS and CDR2 FQNEAQ. V lost 8 bases and J lost 0, with 17 bases in between. The CDR3 sequence: CASRRGDEGSYEQYF. The CDR3, as DNA: TGTGCCAGCCGGAGGGGGGATGAGGGCTCCTACGAGCAGTACTTC.

V gene TRBV19 combines with J gene TRBJ2-3, with 14 bases aligning to TRBD2. Trimming cost V 4 bases and J 1 base; bases outside gene matches: 10. Germline-derived CDR1 and CDR2 are LNHDA and SQIVND (reference sequence). This CDR3 has 19 amino acids. The CDR3 reads CASSRDSQTSGRGTDTQYF. The CDR3 nucleotides read TGTGCCAGTAGTAGAGACAGTCAGACTAGCGGGAGGGGCACAGATACGCAGTATTTT.

This clone has a single count. The CDR3 DNA reads TGTGCCAGCAGCTGGAGCCAGGGAAACACTGAAGCTTTCTTT. Amino acid sequence: CASSWSQGNTEAFF. The genes are TRBV7-2 and TRBJ1-1; weak D call: TRBD1 (5 bases). Germline values: CDR1 SGHTA, CDR2 FQGNSA. Trimming shortened V by 4 bases and J by 2 bases, and 11 bases separated the two germline ends. This CDR3 spans 14 amino acids.

This chain connects TRBV6-1 to TRBJ1-4; 10 bases agree with TRBD1. Germline values: CDR1 MNHNS, CDR2 SASEGT. The CDR3 consists of 15 residues. Losses at the gene ends were 4 bases for V and 8 bases for J; bases not matched to a gene: 7. CDR3 sequence: CASSGHGTGDEKLFF. In nucleotides, the CDR3 is TGTGCCAGCAGTGGTCACGGGACAGGGGACGAAAAACTGTTTTTT.

The chain has TRBV7-2 and TRBJ1-1; perhaps TRBD1 as D (6 bases). Trimming took 0 bases from V and 4 from J, leaving 21 bases between them. CDR3 length: 18 amino acids. The germline V gene has CDR1 SGHTA and CDR2 FQGNSA. CDR3 protein: CASSLAATGVIRGTEAFF. The DNA for the CDR3 is TGTGCCAGCAGCTTAGCCGCGACAGGCGTGATTCGTGGCACTGAAGCTTTCTTT.

This clone was picked up a small number of times. CDR3 sequence reads: CASSPLGGSYEQYF. The CDR3, as DNA: TGTGCCAGCAGCCCCCTCGGGGGTTCCTACGAGCAGTACTTC. The chain links TRBV11-2 to TRBJ2-7; tentatively, D is TRBD2 (6 bases). The CDR3 covers 14 residues. V lost 5 bases to trimming and J lost 1 base, with 12 bases between them. CDR1 SGHAT and CDR2 FQNNGV come from the germline V gene.

The chain recombines TRBV2 with TRBJ2-1; 9 bases fit TRBD1. Germline loops: CDR1 SNHLY, CDR2 FYNNEI. This CDR3 region has 15 residues. V dropped 10 bases and J dropped 3; count of bases not matched to a gene: 10. Written as DNA, the CDR3 is TGTGCCACCTCCGCCGGGACAGGGCTCTACAATGAGCAGTTCTTC. Translated: CATSAGTGLYNEQFF. The variable domain in full, with the rest retrieved from reference TRBV2 and TRBJ2-1, is EPEVTQTPSHQVTQMGQEVILRCVPISNHLYFYWYRQILGQKVEFLVSFYNNEISEKSEIFDDQFSVERPDGSNFTLKIRSTKLEDSAMYFCATSAGTGLYNEQFFGPGTRLTVL.

The rearrangement links TRBV4-3 to TRBJ2-1; D tentatively fits TRBD1 or TRBD2 (6 bases each). The CDR3 consists of 15 residues. Per the germline V gene, CDR1 is LGHNA and CDR2 is YSLEER. V was trimmed by 1 base and J by 11 bases, leaving 18 bases between them. The CDR3 DNA is TGCGCCAGCAGCCAAGGGGGGGCAGGGCAATCGAAGCAGTTCTTC. The encoded protein is CASSQGGAGQSKQFF.

The chain links TRBV28 to TRBJ1-4; D gene ambiguous. The V end was cut by 7 bases, the J end by 4 bases, with 13 bases between. The CDR3 spans 14 residues. Germline lookup yields CDR1 MDHEN and CDR2 SYDVKM. The CDR3 sequence: CASTPGGNNEKLFF. The DNA for the CDR3 is TGTGCCAGCACTCCCGGTGGAAATAATGAAAAACTGTTTTTT.

Concerning this clone: A much larger clone is a single base away; this may be a read error. The same CDR3 also results from other DNA sequences found in this sample. V gene TRBV7-2 combines with J gene TRBJ2-7; D uncertain. With 0 bases removed from V and 3 bases from J, the gap between germline ends came to 3 bases. The length of the CDR3 is 12 residues. Germline V gene sequence: CDR1 SGHTA, CDR2 FQGNSA. CDR3 sequence (DNA): TGTGCCAGCAGCTTAGCTTTCTACGAGCAGTACTTC. This translates into CASSLAFYEQYF.

The V and J genes are TRBV27 and TRBJ1-5; D may be TRBD1 (5 bases). This CDR3 has 14 amino acids. Trimming cost V 6 bases and J 4 bases, with 13 bases left between them. Per germline, CDR1 MNHEY and CDR2 SMNVEV (reference sequence). The CDR3 loop reads CASRSGVSNQPQHF. CDR3 bases: TGTGCCAGCAGGTCGGGGGTTTCAAATCAGCCCCAGCATTTT.

This clone was recorded a few times. Other DNA sequences in the same sample also yield this CDR3. The rearrangement links TRBV5-1 to TRBJ2-3, with D uncertain. The CDR3 runs 13 residues. The V end was cut by 3 bases, the J end by 0 bases, with 5 bases between. In germline, CDR1 is SGHRS, CDR2 YFSETQ. CDR3 sequence: CASSSTSTDTQYF. The CDR3 coding sequence is TGCGCCAGCAGCTCGACGAGCACAGATACGCAGTATTTT.

The chain joins TRBV5-6 to TRBJ2-1, with a possible D match to TRBD2 (6 bases). The CDR3 contains 14 residues. CDR1 SGHDT and CDR2 YYEEEE come from the germline V gene. Trimming cost V 1 base and J 5 bases, with 10 bases left between them. CDR3 in amino acids: CASSLRRGNNEQFF. CDR3 sequence (DNA): TGTGCCAGCAGCTTGAGGAGGGGTAACAATGAGCAGTTCTTC.

The chain joins TRBV5-1 to TRBJ1-1; a weak D match, TRBD1 (5 bases). Between the trimmed V and J ends, which lost 0 bases and 1 base, there was a span of 10 bases. This CDR3 has 15 amino acids. CDR1 and CDR2 from the germline V gene are SGHRS and YFSETQ. The CDR3 spells CASSLEGLPNTEAFF. CDR3 DNA: TGCGCCAGCAGCTTGGAGGGGCTCCCGAACACTGAAGCTTTCTTT.

The genes are TRBV11-3 and TRBJ2-4; D is perhaps TRBD2 (5 bases). The CDR3 covers 16 residues. V lost 1 base, J lost 6 bases, and 16 bases lay in between. Germline lookup yields CDR1 SGHNT and CDR2 YENEEA. The CDR3 DNA is TGTGCCAGCAGCTTAGGCCCGGTGCCCGAGGGAAACATTCAGTACTTC. Translation: CASSLGPVPEGNIQYF.

The chain combines TRBV5-4 with TRBJ2-3; the match to TRBD2 covers 14 bases. In germline, CDR1 is SGHNT, CDR2 YYREEE (reference sequence). J lost 6 bases, V lost 4 bases, and 4 bases had no gene match. The CDR3 sequence is 15 residues long. The CDR3 is CASSAGLAGADTQYF. The CDR3 bases are TGTGCCAGCAGCGCGGGACTAGCGGGAGCTGATACGCAGTATTTT.